This entry describes one TCR beta chain. The data originate from a study of blood T cell repertoires in COVID-19. In the original analysis: For nucleated cells, counts were estimated from reference gene primer amplification. Profiled with immunoSEQ multiplex PCR; TCRdb holds only in-frame clones, not every one. From that table come the V and J calls and clone size; the DNA was used to work out D and trimming. The sample records 300,000 to 350,000 clones, approximately 90% being singletons. Germline V gene sequence: CDR1 MGHDK, CDR2 SYGVNS. J was trimmed by 6 bases and V by 2 bases; bases with no gene match: 3. CDR3 length: 14 amino acids.

The sequenced material came from peripheral blood. V gene TRBV25-1 combines with J gene TRBJ2-1; 8 nucleotides agree with TRBD1. The receptor was derived from a woman aged 55-75 years with COVID-19, enrolled during active disease. CDR3 in DNA: TGTGCCAGCAGTGAAGGTCAGGGGGCCAATGAGCAGTTCTTC. Its translation is CASSEGQGANEQFF.